This T cell receptor beta chain was recovered during a study of monozygotic twins with inflammatory bowel disease. Turning to this clonotype: The antigen is undetermined.

Germline loops: CDR1 SGHRS, CDR2 YFSETQ. This CDR3 is 16 amino acids long. No DNA is given; TCRdb re-called the 5' RACE reads and lists each CDR3 protein once. This sample's table reports about 160,000 distinct CDR3 sequences. The study, taken as a whole, reports: The study supported no single strong signal or clonotype linked to IBD.

The chain carries TRBV5-1 and TRBJ2-7; TCRdb's D gene call, TRBD1, goes unchecked for lack of DNA. Material for sequencing was blood. The TCR originated in a human donor with ulcerative colitis or Crohn's disease, or a healthy co-twin of an affected twin (not recorded which). CDR3 residues: CASSLADSAISYEQYF.